What follows are 14 T cell receptor beta chains derived from one specimen sequenced in a study of blood T cells in healthy people across ages (dated by TCRdb to about 2015). Library method: 5' RACE. Sequenced using an Illumina HiSeq 2500. A second roughly 7 to 12 cycle PCR used a sample-barcoded 5' primer and a J-beta primer mix. TCRdb trimmed public reads at Q25 via fastp, called clones via MiXCR and kept in-frame beta chains. Each CDR3 protein appears once, grouped with its most common genes and DNA. For this sample the table gives over 600,000 distinct CDR3 sequences, of which roughly 21% were detected only once. The top ten clones comprise approximately 3.7% of the sample. The sequencing sample was made of blood. These receptors originate from a man in his 70s in good health.

The rearrangement links TRBV7-9 to TRBJ2-2, with 9 bases matching TRBD2. Per germline, CDR1 SEHNR and CDR2 FQNEAQ (reference sequence). The CDR3 runs to 16 residues. The junction had 6 bases not matched to a gene; V was cut back by 1 base and J by 6 bases. CDR3 coding DNA: TGTGCCAGCAGCTTAGGGGCTAGCGGGACCCCCGGGGAGCTGTTTTTT. Encoded protein: CASSLGASGTPGELFF. Variable domain in full (rest from reference TRBV7-9 and TRBJ2-2): DTGVSQNPRHKITKRGQNVTFRCDPISEHNRLYWYRQTLGQGPEFLTYFQNEAQLEKSRLLSDRFSAERPKGSFSTLEIQRTEQGDSAMYLCASSLGASGTPGELFFGEGSRLTVL.

Worth noting for this clonotype: The germline gene is not matched at one end of the junction; a read error may be the cause. This rearrangement joins TRBV20-1 to TRBJ2-2; the D call may be TRBD1 or TRBD2 (5 bases each). CDR3 size: 13 residues. CDR1 is DFQATT, CDR2 SNEGSKA, per germline (reference sequence). The CDR3 nucleotides are TGCAATGCTAGAGGTATGGGACCCGGGGAGCTGTTTTTT. Translating gives CNARGMGPGELFF.

The CDR3 DNA sequence: TGTGCCTGGAGTGGCTTAAGCGGGAGCGAGACCCAGTACTTC. It yields the protein CAWSGLSGSETQYF. The chain combines TRBV30 with TRBJ2-5, with TRBD2 matching over 8 bases. Germline V gives CDR1 GTSNPN, CDR2 SVGIG (reference sequence). CDR3 size: 14 residues. V was pared by 1 base and J by 5 bases, with 6 bases of the junction left unmatched.

The rearrangement uses TRBV20-1 and TRBJ1-2; D gene unclear. Trimming removed 1 base from V and 4 bases from J, with 16 bases in between. The length of the CDR3 is 15 residues. Germline-derived CDR1 and CDR2 are DFQATT and SNEGSKA (reference sequence). The CDR3 nucleotides are TGCAGTGCTAGAGTCCGTCGGGCGTTAGGCTATGGCTACACCTTC. Amino acid sequence: CSARVRRALGYGYTF.

This clonotype was recorded once. This chain joins TRBV7-9 and TRBJ1-4; the match to TRBD1 covers 9 bases. J was trimmed by 7 bases and V by 3 bases; bases with no gene match: 3. Germline-derived CDR1 and CDR2 are SEHNR and FQNEAQ (reference sequence). There are 14 residues in the CDR3. CDR3 region: CASSLYRGREKLFF. In DNA, the CDR3 is TGTGCCAGCAGCTTGTACAGGGGGCGTGAAAAACTGTTTTTT.

This clonotype appeared a few times. The rearrangement uses TRBV10-3 and TRBJ2-3; 10 bases agree with TRBD2. The CDR3 loop spans 15 amino acids. Germline CDR1 ENHRY, CDR2 SYGVKD. V was clipped by 4 bases and J by 2 bases; unmatched bases: 3. For the CDR3, the DNA is TGTGCCATCAGTGGGACTAGCGGCAACACAGATACGCAGTATTTT. Its translation: CAISGTSGNTDTQYF.

CDR3 residues: CASSQDRGGGEEKLFF. CDR3 DNA: TGCGCCAGCAGCCAAGATAGGGGAGGGGGGGAGGAAAAACTGTTTTTT. The chain employs TRBV4-1 and TRBJ1-4, with TRBD1 as a possible D gene (6 bases). The germline V gene encodes CDR1 MGHRA and CDR2 YSYEKL. There are 16 residues in the CDR3. Trimming left V 0 bases short and J 8 bases short, with 16 bases between.

The rearrangement joins TRBV28 to TRBJ2-7; a weak D match, TRBD1 (5 bases). The CDR3 contains 14 residues. Germline V lookup: CDR1 MDHEN, CDR2 SYDVKM. V gave up 8 bases and J gave up 4 bases, with 18 bases separating them. CDR3 sequence: CASHLTADNYEQYF. DNA for the CDR3: TGTGCCAGCCATCTGACGGCGGACAATTACGAGCAGTACTTC.

The chain carries TRBV2 and TRBJ2-1; 8 nucleotides agree with TRBD2. CDR3 size: 14 residues. The V gene's germline CDR1 is SNHLY and CDR2 FYNNEI. The J segment lost 5 bases and the V segment lost 7 bases, leaving 7 bases of the junction unmatched. The CDR3 sequence: CASTPGLVHNEQFF. The CDR3 DNA sequence: TGTGCCAGCACCCCGGGACTAGTCCACAATGAGCAGTTCTTC.

This clonotype was recorded a few times. The chain recombines TRBV12-3 or TRBV12-4 with TRBJ2-3, with 10 positions matching TRBD2. V was clipped by 6 bases and J by 2 bases; unmatched bases: 11. The CDR3 consists of 17 residues. The CDR3 protein is CASRNFWTSGSTDTQYF. The DNA for the CDR3 is TGTGCCAGCAGAAACTTCTGGACTAGCGGATCCACAGATACGCAGTATTTT.

This sequence joins TRBV12-3 or TRBV12-4 and TRBJ2-1, with D tentatively TRBD2 (6 bases). The CDR3 totals 15 residues. V lost 4 bases, J lost 5 bases, and 15 bases lay in between. The CDR3 coding sequence is TGTGCCAGCAGTTATGGGTCGGGGGTTAACAATGAGCAGTTCTTC. Translation: CASSYGSGVNNEQFF.

As DNA, the CDR3 is TGTGCCAGCAGCGTAGCTTCGGCGAAGCAAGAGACCCAGTACTTC. Amino acid sequence: CASSVASAKQETQYF. This chain links TRBV9 with TRBJ2-5; D remains unclear. The germline gives CDR1 SGDLS, CDR2 YYNGEE. The germline V and J ends were trimmed by 0 bases and 2 bases, with 11 bases remaining between them. CDR3 length equals 15 residues.

This clonotype was detected a few times. The chain combines TRBV24-1 with TRBJ2-5; TRBD2 agrees at 8 bases. J was trimmed by 4 bases and V by 5 bases; bases with no gene match: 8. CDR1 is KGHDR and CDR2 is SFDVKD in the germline V gene. The CDR3 spans 15 residues. CDR3 loop: CATSAPGTRGETQYF. The DNA of the CDR3 is TGTGCCACCAGTGCACCCGGGACTAGGGGAGAGACCCAGTACTTC.

In regard to this clonotype: Given the absence of the conserved phenylalanine or tryptophan at the CDR3 end, a read error is likely. This chain uses TRBV20-1 with TRBJ2-1; D is unclear. The V gene's germline CDR1 is DFQATT and CDR2 SNEGSKA (reference sequence). Trimming took off 3 bases at V and 4 bases at J, with 7 bases between the two ends. The CDR3 contains 12 residues. The CDR3 loop reads CSASIGYNEQFL. CDR3 in DNA: TGCAGTGCTAGTATCGGATACAATGAGCAGTTCCTC.